This T cell receptor (beta chain) was documented in a study of glioma-infiltrating T cells after dendritic cell vaccination. The study, taken as a whole, reports: Higher TCR clonality did not directly relate to longer survival.

Germline V gene sequence: CDR1 WSHSY, CDR2 SAAADI. V shed 9 bases and J 7 bases; nucleotides not matched to a gene: 11. The CDR3 totals 15 residues. A word on this clone: Its antigen is as yet unknown.

The time point here: after dendritic cell vaccination, including at tumor progression/relapse. Selection required adequate fresh-frozen tumor tissue plus more than two years' survival data. The primer mix had 60 V beta and 13 J beta primers. Profiled with immunoSEQ multiplex PCR; TCRdb holds only in-frame clones, not every one. The sample holds approximately 92,000 clones, over 80% seen once. The sample here was blood, taken after dendritic cell vaccination. This clonotype was sampled from a human donor with glioblastoma. V is TRBV10-2 and J is TRBJ2-2, with 10 bases that match TRBD2. CDR3 nucleotides: TGCGCCAGTGCCCCACTAGCGGGATTGATCGGGGAGCTGTTTTTT. It translates to CASAPLAGLIGELFF.